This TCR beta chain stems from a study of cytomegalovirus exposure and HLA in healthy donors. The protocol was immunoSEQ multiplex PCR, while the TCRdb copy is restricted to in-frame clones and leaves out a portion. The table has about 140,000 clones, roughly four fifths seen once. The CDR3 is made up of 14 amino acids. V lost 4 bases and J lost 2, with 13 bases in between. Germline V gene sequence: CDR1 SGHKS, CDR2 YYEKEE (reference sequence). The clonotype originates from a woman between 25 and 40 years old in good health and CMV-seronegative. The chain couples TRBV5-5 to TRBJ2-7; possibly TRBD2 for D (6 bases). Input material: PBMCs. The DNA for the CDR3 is TGTGCCAGCAGCCCTTTGGAGGGGCCCTACGAGCAGTACTTC. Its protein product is CASSPLEGPYEQYF.